The clone carrying this TCR beta chain was counted ten times or more. What it binds is unknown. Profiling that covered TCR beta VDJ and CDR3 relied on genomic DNA as its template. TCRdb independently ran MiXCR on the reads; one entry per CDR3 protein. The data show fewer than 250,000 distinct CDR3 sequences, with roughly 53% seen just once and about 20% held by the top ten. The source of the sample is a study of CD8+CD57+ T cells in acquired aplastic anemia. The overall study: CD4+ and CD8+ cells, once sorted, gave DNA averaging roughly 3.4 ug. Study-level findings and limits: Found in both controls and patients were twenty-nine CD8+ CDR3 sequences. Any difference that existed in CD8+ Simpson's diversity between patients and controls was not significant.

Flow cytometry had shown expanded CD8+CD57+ cells in the patients chosen for sequencing. Severe acquired aplastic anemia was present in every patient. With 6 bases removed from V and 4 bases from J, the gap between germline ends came to 10 bases. This CDR3 is 12 amino acids long. Germline V gene sequence: CDR1 DFQATT, CDR2 SNEGSKA (reference sequence). The material sequenced was sorted CD4+, CD8+, or CD8+CD57+ T cells (not recorded which) from PBMCs. The V gene is TRBV20-1, the J gene TRBJ1-5, with D uncertain. This TCR was recovered from a human donor with aplastic anemia. CDR3: CSAGKSNQPQHF. For the CDR3, the DNA is TGCAGTGCCGGCAAGAGTAATCAGCCCCAGCATTTT.